Following are 20 T cell receptor beta chains from one sample sequenced in a study of CD8+CD57+ T cells in acquired aplastic anemia. Profiling that covered TCR beta VDJ and CDR3 relied on genomic DNA as its template. TCRdb re-analysed the reads in MiXCR, keeping a single row per CDR3 protein. Among about 180,000 distinct CDR3 sequences, roughly 43% were seen once, and the ten largest hold more than 1%. Selection for sequencing was limited to patients who had shown CD8+CD57+ cell expansion by flow cytometry. Material for sequencing was sorted CD4+, CD8+, or CD8+CD57+ T cells (not recorded which) from PBMCs. The receptors shown here come from a human donor with aplastic anemia.

In this sample, this clonotype turned up many times. CDR3 sequence (DNA): TGTGCCAGCAGCTCAGGGCTGGGGTGGGACAATGAGCAGTTCTTC. As protein: CASSSGLGWDNEQFF. The chain recombines TRBV7-2 with TRBJ2-1; a weak D match, TRBD1 (5 bases). The CDR3 spans 15 residues. The V and J ends lost 4 bases and 5 bases respectively, with 15 bases between them. CDR1 SGHTA and CDR2 FQGNSA come from the germline V gene.

This clonotype was counted many times. The chain employs TRBV6-5 and TRBJ2-3; no clear D. Trimming left V 4 bases short and J 2 bases short, with 7 bases between. CDR1 and CDR2 (germline): MNHEY, SVGAGI. The CDR3 consists of 13 residues. CDR3 protein: CASSSTYTDTQYF. As DNA, the CDR3 is TGTGCCAGCAGTTCGACCTACACAGATACGCAGTATTTT.

At least ten counts were recorded for this clonotype. This sequence joins TRBV3-1 and TRBJ1-2; D perhaps matches TRBD1 (6 bases). This CDR3 has 12 amino acids. In germline, CDR1 is LGHDT, CDR2 YNNKEL (reference sequence). The V and J ends lost 2 bases and 7 bases respectively, with 8 bases between them. The CDR3 DNA sequence: TGTGCCAGCAGCCAACGGGGGGCTGGCTACACCTTC. Translation gives CASSQRGAGYTF.

The chain carries TRBV20-1 and TRBJ2-7; perhaps TRBD2 as D (5 bases). Germline V CDR1 and CDR2: DFQATT, SNEGSKA (reference sequence). The germline V and J ends were trimmed by 6 bases and 4 bases, with 16 bases remaining between them. The CDR3 extends over 13 amino acids. The CDR3 is CSAMATSSYEQYF. In nucleotides, the CDR3 is TGCAGTGCAATGGCTACTAGTTCGTACGAGCAGTACTTC.

This clonotype was counted many times. The V call is TRBV20-1, the J call TRBJ2-1, with TRBD2 identical over 8 bases. The CDR3 consists of 14 residues. CDR1 and CDR2 from the germline V gene are DFQATT and SNEGSKA (reference sequence). The trim removed 0 bases at V and 6 bases at J, leaving 4 bases unmatched. CDR3 sequence: CSARDSGGINEQFF. The CDR3 nucleotides are TGCAGTGCTAGAGATTCGGGAGGGATCAATGAGCAGTTCTTC.

For the CDR3, the DNA is TGCGCCAGCAGCTTGTCAACAGGAAATTCACCCCTCCACTTT. Its protein is CASSLSTGNSPLHF. The rearrangement links TRBV5-1 to TRBJ1-6; tentative D call: TRBD1 (5 bases). The ends were cut back, 1 base at V and 7 bases at J, with 9 bases in the middle. CDR1 is SGHRS, CDR2 YFSETQ, per germline. CDR3 size: 14 residues.

The chain couples TRBV25-1 to TRBJ2-5, with a weak D call TRBD2 (7 bases). Germline lookup yields CDR1 MGHDK and CDR2 SYGVNS. The V end was cut by 0 bases, the J end by 5 bases, with 10 bases between. The CDR3 length is 14 residues. The CDR3 region has the DNA TGTGCCAGCAGTGAATATGAGGGGGGGGAGACCCAGTACTTC. It translates to CASSEYEGGETQYF.

DNA for the CDR3: TGTGCCATCAGTGAGTCGGGACGGACAGGCACTGAAGCTTTCTTT. Residues: CAISESGRTGTEAFF. The chain recombines TRBV10-3 with TRBJ1-1; the match to TRBD1 covers 7 bases. Germline-derived CDR1 and CDR2 are ENHRY and SYGVKD. The ends lost 0 bases at V and 4 bases at J; junction bases unmatched: 5. The CDR3 sequence is 15 residues long.

This clonotype was detected a few times. CDR3 nucleotide sequence: TGTGCCATCAGTGATACCGGGAGGGGGACCGGGGAGCTGTTTTTT. Protein product: CAISDTGRGTGELFF. The genes are TRBV10-3 and TRBJ2-2; 8 bases map to TRBD2. V shed 3 bases, J shed 5 bases, and the junction held 5 bases outside the gene matches. The germline CDR1 and CDR2 sequences are ENHRY and SYGVKD. This CDR3 spans 15 amino acids.

This chain uses TRBV7-8 with TRBJ2-1; D ambiguous. The germline gives CDR1 SGHVS, CDR2 FQNEAQ. Trimming removed 8 bases from V and 5 bases from J, with 13 bases in between. The CDR3 sequence is 13 residues long. CDR3 DNA sequence: TGTGCCAGCCGGCTTAGTCGGGACAATGAGCAGTTCTTC. Translated, it gives CASRLSRDNEQFF.

The CDR3 region is CASSPRGGRGLEKLFF. CDR3 in DNA: TGTGCCAGCAGCCCCAGGGGGGGCAGGGGCCTGGAAAAACTGTTTTTT. The chain links TRBV11-1 to TRBJ1-4; 7 bases are a match to TRBD1. V was pared by 5 bases and J by 8 bases, with 14 bases of the junction left unmatched. The CDR3 has 16 amino acids. The germline CDR1 and CDR2 sequences are SGHAT and FQDESV (reference sequence).

The V and J genes are TRBV4-1 and TRBJ2-1; 11 bases align to TRBD2. The V segment lost 0 bases and the J segment 8 bases; nucleotides outside the gene matches: 9. The CDR3 is 17 amino acids. CDR1 and CDR2 from the germline V gene are MGHRA and YSYEKL. The CDR3 protein is CASSQDLSSGGGDEQFF. DNA for the CDR3: TGCGCCAGCAGCCAAGATCTGAGTAGCGGGGGGGGCGATGAGCAGTTCTTC.

This clonotype was seen many times. V is TRBV29-1 and J is TRBJ2-2; TRBD2 agrees at 7 bases. The germline CDR1 and CDR2 sequences are SQVTM and ANQGSEA. This CDR3 contains 12 residues. CDR3 coding DNA: TGCGGGGGAGGGGAGACGACCGGGGAGCTGTTTTTT. It is translated as CGGGETTGELFF.

This rearrangement joins TRBV19 to TRBJ1-3; D is unclear. The V end lost 5 bases, the J end lost 2 bases, and 7 bases lay between the germline ends. The CDR3 has 13 amino acids. CDR1 LNHDA and CDR2 SQIVND come from the germline V gene (reference sequence). The CDR3 region is CASSPGTGNTIYF. The DNA for the CDR3 is TGTGCCAGTAGTCCCGGGACTGGAAACACCATATATTTT.

CDR3 amino acids: CSARARALPSYEQYF. The CDR3 DNA follows: TGCAGTGCTAGAGCTAGGGCCCTCCCTTCCTACGAGCAGTACTTC. This chain links TRBV20-1 with TRBJ2-7, with D uncertain. Germline CDR1 reads DFQATT; CDR2 reads SNEGSKA (reference sequence). The CDR3 runs 15 residues. Deletions cut 1 base from V and 1 base from J, with 14 bases between.

J is TRBJ2-3 and V is TRBV11-2; 12 bases align to TRBD2. V gave up 3 bases and J gave up 5 bases; unmatched junction bases: 6. Per the germline V gene, CDR1 is SGHAT and CDR2 is FQNNGV. This CDR3 comprises 16 residues. The CDR3 here is CASSLTSGGNIDTQYF. CDR3 DNA: TGTGCCAGCAGCTTGACTAGCGGGGGTAATATAGATACGCAGTATTTT.

This clonotype was seen at least ten times. The V gene is TRBV19, the J gene TRBJ1-5; weak D call: TRBD1 (6 bases). The CDR3 runs 16 residues. Trimming cost V 6 bases and J 5 bases, with 20 bases left between them. Germline V gives CDR1 LNHDA, CDR2 SQIVND (reference sequence). The CDR3, as DNA: TGTGCCAGTAGCGGGGGCGGGGGGGCCCTTTATCAGCCCCAGCATTTT. This codes for CASSGGGGALYQPQHF.

This clonotype appeared many times. V is TRBV19 and J is TRBJ2-3; no definite D call. The germline gives CDR1 LNHDA, CDR2 SQIVND (reference sequence). Trimming shortened V by 9 bases and J by 3 bases, and 7 bases separated the two germline ends. This CDR3 contains 11 residues. Here the CDR3 DNA reads TGTGCCAGCAGTGCGACAGATACGCAGTATTTT. Its protein is CASSATDTQYF.

This chain links TRBV25-1 with TRBJ2-7, with 7 bases identical to TRBD2. The CDR3 runs to 15 residues. CDR1 and CDR2 from the germline V gene are MGHDK and SYGVNS. V dropped 6 bases and J dropped 2; count of bases not matched to a gene: 10. The CDR3 bases are TGTGCCAGCAGCAGCCAGGGCGGGAGCCCCTACGAGCAGTACTTC. Its protein product is CASSSQGGSPYEQYF.

The sample holds many counts of this clonotype. The rearrangement joins TRBV10-1 to TRBJ2-5; the match to TRBD1 covers 11 bases. CDR3 length: 15 residues. The V segment lost 2 bases and the J segment 4 bases; nucleotides outside the gene matches: 3. CDR1 WNHNN and CDR2 SYGVQD come from the germline V gene (reference sequence). The CDR3: CASSEGQGASETQYF. CDR3 nucleotides: TGCGCCAGCAGTGAGGGACAGGGGGCCTCAGAGACCCAGTACTTC.